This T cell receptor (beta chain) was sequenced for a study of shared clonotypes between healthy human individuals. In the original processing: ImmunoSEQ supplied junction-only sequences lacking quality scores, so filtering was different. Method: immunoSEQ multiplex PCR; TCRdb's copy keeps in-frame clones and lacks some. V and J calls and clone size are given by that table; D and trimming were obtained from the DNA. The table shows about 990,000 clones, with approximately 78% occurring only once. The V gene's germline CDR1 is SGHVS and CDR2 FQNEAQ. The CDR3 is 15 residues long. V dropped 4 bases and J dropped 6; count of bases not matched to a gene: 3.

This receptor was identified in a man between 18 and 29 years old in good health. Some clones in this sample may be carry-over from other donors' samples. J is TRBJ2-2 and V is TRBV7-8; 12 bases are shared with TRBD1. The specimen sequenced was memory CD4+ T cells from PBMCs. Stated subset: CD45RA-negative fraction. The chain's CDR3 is CASSWGQGAAGELFF. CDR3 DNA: TGTGCCAGCAGCTGGGGACAGGGGGCAGCCGGGGAGCTGTTTTTT.